Following are 12 T cell receptor beta chains from one sample sequenced in a study of cytomegalovirus exposure and HLA in healthy donors. Primers for the PCR totalled 60 Vbeta and 13 Jbeta. Libraries were prepared by immunoSEQ multiplex PCR; TCRdb keeps only in-frame clonotypes and omits some of them. The sample holds 130,000 or so clones; around 57% are singletons and the top ten take approximately 1.8%. Sequencing was performed on PBMCs. Receptor source: a male donor in good health and CMV-seronegative.

The sample holds a few counts of this clone. V and J are TRBV19 and TRBJ2-7; possible D gene TRBD1, 6 bases. Trimming shortened V by 6 bases and J by 7 bases, and 19 bases separated the two germline ends. The CDR3 runs 14 residues. Germline V gives CDR1 LNHDA, CDR2 SQIVND (reference sequence). The CDR3 coding sequence is TGTGCCAGTAGCATCATGACAGGCCCGTGGGAGCAGTACTTC. This gives the protein CASSIMTGPWEQYF.

The J gene is TRBJ1-2, the V gene TRBV9; tentative D call: TRBD1 (5 bases). Germline CDR1 reads SGDLS; CDR2 reads YYNGEE. CDR3 length equals 15 residues. Trimming cost V 7 bases and J 3 bases, with 19 bases left between them. CDR3 DNA: TGTGCCAGCGCTATCGGACATGGAAGAGACTATGGCTACACCTTC. This translates into CASAIGHGRDYGYTF.

The gene calls are TRBV6-6 and TRBJ1-6, with 11 bases lining up with TRBD1. CDR3 length: 16 residues. Germline CDR1 is MNHNY and CDR2 is SVGAGI (reference sequence). V shed 0 bases and J 9 bases; nucleotides not matched to a gene: 4. The CDR3 nucleotides are TGTGCCAGCAGTTACTCGGGACAGGGGGGTGGTTCACCCCTCCACTTT. Translation: CASSYSGQGGGSPLHF.

In its sample, this clone was seen once. The CDR3 loop is CASSYNGGGETQYF. The CDR3 DNA reads as TGTGCCAGCAGTTACAATGGAGGGGGCGAGACCCAGTACTTC. The chain links TRBV6-5 to TRBJ2-5; D is possibly TRBD1 (7 bases). V was trimmed by 2 bases and J by 5 bases, leaving 12 bases between them. Per the germline V gene, CDR1 is MNHEY and CDR2 is SVGAGI. CDR3 length: 14 residues.

V is TRBV6-6 and J is TRBJ1-6; D call uncertain. This CDR3 has 15 residues. Looked up from germline, CDR1 is MNHNY and CDR2 is SVGAGI (reference sequence). Trimming took 2 bases from V and 1 from J, leaving 6 bases between them. This CDR3 is CASSYRGSYNSPLHF. In DNA form, the CDR3 reads TGTGCCAGCAGTTACCGAGGTTCCTATAATTCACCCCTCCACTTT.

The chain links TRBV14 to TRBJ2-1; D remains unclear. The germline V gene has CDR1 SGHDN and CDR2 FVKESK. This CDR3 has 14 residues. The V end lost 1 base, the J end lost 1 base, and 5 bases lay between the germline ends. The CDR3 loop is CASSQAGSYNEQFF. CDR3 coding DNA: TGTGCCAGCAGCCAAGCAGGTTCCTACAATGAGCAGTTCTTC.

V and J are TRBV5-1 and TRBJ2-2; 12 bases are a match to TRBD2. The CDR3 sequence is 19 residues long. Germline CDR1 reads SGHRS; CDR2 reads YFSETQ. The junction had 9 bases not matched to a gene; V was cut back by 0 bases and J by 3 bases. CDR3: CASSLAPLTSGGHTGELFF. In nucleotides, the CDR3 is TGCGCCAGCAGCTTGGCACCCTTGACTAGCGGGGGACACACCGGGGAGCTGTTTTTT.

Only a few counts were recorded for this clone. The chain uses TRBV6-5 and TRBJ1-6; perhaps TRBD1 as D (5 bases). Trimming removed 8 bases at V and 7 bases at J, with 12 bases between. This CDR3 is 13 amino acids long. The germline V gene encodes CDR1 MNHEY and CDR2 SVGAGI. The CDR3 region has the DNA TGTGCCAGCCGACGGGGGGAAAATTCACCCCTCCACTTT. This gives the protein CASRRGENSPLHF.

This rearrangement joins TRBV7-5 to TRBJ2-3; TRBD2 is taken as the D call from the table, unchecked against the DNA. TRBV7-5 is a pseudogene segment. The CDR3 contains 13 residues. CDR3 protein: CARSLSGTDTQYF. The CDR3 nucleotides read TGTGCCAGAAGCTTATCTGGCACAGATACGCAGTATTTT.

The CDR3 sequence: CASSQRSDSSYEQYF. The CDR3 bases are TGCGCCAGCAGCCAACGGAGCGATAGCTCCTACGAGCAGTACTTC. The genes are TRBV4-3 and TRBJ2-7; D gene ambiguous. Deletions cut 2 bases from V and 0 bases from J, with 11 bases between. There are 15 residues in the CDR3. Germline lookup yields CDR1 LGHNA and CDR2 YSLEER.

The J gene is TRBJ1-2, the V gene TRBV28, with TRBD1 matching over 9 bases. CDR1 is MDHEN and CDR2 is SYDVKM in the germline V gene. This CDR3 has 13 residues. V lost 8 bases, J lost 1 base, and 2 bases stayed unmatched. The CDR3 is CASGDRDNYGYTF. Here the CDR3 DNA reads TGTGCCAGCGGGGACAGGGATAACTATGGCTACACCTTC.

The table lists this clone with a few counts. V is TRBV30 and J is TRBJ2-7; a possible D gene is TRBD2 (6 bases). CDR1 is GTSNPN and CDR2 is SVGIG in the germline V gene (reference sequence). This CDR3 is built from 13 residues. Deletions cut 1 base from V and 7 bases from J, with 14 bases between. The CDR3: CAWSAGPGGEQYF. CDR3 coding DNA: TGTGCCTGGAGTGCTGGTCCAGGAGGGGAGCAGTACTTC.